Within the sample, the clone carrying this T cell receptor beta chain is medium-sized. V was pared by 4 bases and J by 5 bases, with 12 bases between. Germline CDR1 reads SNHLY; CDR2 reads FYNNEI. This CDR3 spans 14 amino acids. These data are taken from a study of blood T cell repertoires in COVID-19. Study summary: The United States, Italy and Spain were the sources of the acute and convalescent COVID-19 samples.

Assay: immunoSEQ multiplex PCR; the TCRdb copy retains only in-frame clones and omits some. Here the sample spans some 50,000 clones, 86% being singletons. This clonotype originated in a woman in her 50s who had recovered from COVID-19. The chain combines TRBV2 with TRBJ1-5; possible D gene TRBD1, 5 bases. Sequenced input: PBMCs or T cells enriched from blood (not recorded which). CDR3 in DNA: TGTGCCAGCAGTGCACCCGGGGGGGATCAGCCCCAGCATTTT. Protein sequence: CASSAPGGDQPQHF. Full variable domain (rest looked up from reference TRBV2 and TRBJ1-5): EPEVTQTPSHQVTQMGQEVILRCVPISNHLYFYWYRQILGQKVEFLVSFYNNEISEKSEIFDDQFSVERPDGSNFTLKIRSTKLEDSAMYFCASSAPGGDQPQHFGDGTRLSIL.